This T cell receptor beta chain came from a study of T cell changes during pregnancy in multiple sclerosis (dated by TCRdb to between 2018 and 2021). With regard to the full study: Changes in the T cell repertoire over the course of pregnancy were examined in this study in women with multiple sclerosis.

CDR1 is given as LNHDA and CDR2 as SQIVND, both from the germline V gene (reference sequence). From its cysteine to its phenylalanine, the CDR3 spans 15 amino acids. The DNA shown is the 45-base CDR3, in frame from base 1. V was cut back by 1 base and J by 5 bases, leaving a gap of 12 bases between them. Library preparation used the immunoSEQ multiplex PCR assay. Sourced from immuneACCESS, this table was stored by TCRdb with only in-frame sequences that have V and J called. A share of the clones is absent; for the studies checked, an unresolved V gene accounts for under half, and the remainder has no known explanation. A total of more than 25,000 clones appear in this sample, 80% to 90% of them only once. Around 10% of the sample rests with the top ten. Comment on this clone: The specificity of this receptor is unknown. Per-base qualities were not stored, and no clone one base away is much larger.

Sequenced material: CD8+ T cells from peripheral blood mononuclear cells, taken in the third trimester of pregnancy. The TCR comes from a female donor with multiple sclerosis, enrolled in a pregnancy study. The chain uses TRBV19 and TRBJ1-5, and possibly TRBD1, on 6 matching bases. The CDR3 protein: CASSIVGDIYQPQHF. The DNA sequence is given as TGTGCCAGTAGTATAGTGGGGGACATTTATCAGCCCCAGCATTTT.